This record covers a single T cell receptor (beta chain). The sample is drawn from a study of technical replicates of blood from a few donors. J gave up 5 bases and V 7 bases, and 6 bases lay outside the gene matches. CDR1 LNHDA and CDR2 SQIVND come from the germline V gene (reference sequence). The CDR3 sequence is 13 residues long. Some clones are missing from TCRdb's copy, which holds only in-frame ones; the method was immunoSEQ multiplex PCR. The sample holds more than 75,000 clones, 90% to 96% seen once. The V and J genes are TRBV19 and TRBJ2-5; 8 bases fit TRBD1. Sequenced input: T cells isolated from PBMCs. The receptor's source is a human donor in good health. This CDR3 is CASTGTGAETQYF. CDR3 bases: TGTGCCAGTACCGGGACAGGCGCCGAGACCCAGTACTTC.